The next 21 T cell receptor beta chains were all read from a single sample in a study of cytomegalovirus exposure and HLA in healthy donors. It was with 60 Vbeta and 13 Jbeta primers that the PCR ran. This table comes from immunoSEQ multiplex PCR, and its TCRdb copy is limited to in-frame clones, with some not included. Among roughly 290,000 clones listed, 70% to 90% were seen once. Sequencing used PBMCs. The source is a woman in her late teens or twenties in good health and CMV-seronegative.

This CDR3 reads CASSLTSGGHPELFF. The CDR3 region has the DNA TGTGCCAGCAGCCTAACTAGCGGGGGCCACCCGGAGCTGTTTTTT. V and J are TRBV9 and TRBJ2-2, with 11 nucleotides matching TRBD2. CDR3 size: 15 residues. Germline V CDR1 and CDR2: SGDLS, YYNGEE. V shed 4 bases and J 10 bases; nucleotides not matched to a gene: 9. Full variable domain (outside the CDR3, taken from reference TRBV9 and TRBJ2-2): DSGVTQTPKHLITATGQRVTLRCSPRSGDLSVYWYQQSLDQGLQFLIQYYNGEERAKGNILERFSAQQFPDLHSELNLSSLELGDSALYFCASSLTSGGHPELFFGEGSRLTVL.

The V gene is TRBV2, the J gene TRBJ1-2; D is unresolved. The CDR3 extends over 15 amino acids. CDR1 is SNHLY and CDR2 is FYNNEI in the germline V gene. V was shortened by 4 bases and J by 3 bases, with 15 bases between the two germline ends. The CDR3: CASSAFEGGDYGYTF. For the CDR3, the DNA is TGTGCCAGCAGTGCTTTCGAGGGAGGCGACTATGGCTACACCTTC.

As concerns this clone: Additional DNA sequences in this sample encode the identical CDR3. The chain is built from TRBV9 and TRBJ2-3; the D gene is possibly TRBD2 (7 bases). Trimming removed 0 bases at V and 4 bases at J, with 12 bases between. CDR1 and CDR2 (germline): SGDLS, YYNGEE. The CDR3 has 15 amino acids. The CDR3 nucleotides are TGTGCCAGCAGCGTAGCTGGGGGGGGCGCAGATACGCAGTATTTT. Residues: CASSVAGGGADTQYF.

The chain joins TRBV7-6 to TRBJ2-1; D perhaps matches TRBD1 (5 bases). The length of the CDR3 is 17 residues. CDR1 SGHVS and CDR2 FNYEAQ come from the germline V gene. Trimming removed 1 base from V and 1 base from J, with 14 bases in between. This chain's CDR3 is CASSLGQSLHSYNEQFF. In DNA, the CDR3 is TGTGCCAGCAGCTTAGGACAGAGTCTTCATTCCTACAATGAGCAGTTCTTC. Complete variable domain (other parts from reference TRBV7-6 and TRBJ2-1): GAGVSQSPRYKVTKRGQDVALRCDPISGHVSLYWYRQALGQGPEFLTYFNYEAQQDKSGLPNDRFSAERPEGSISTLTIQRTEQRDSAMYRCASSLGQSLHSYNEQFFGPGTRLTVL.

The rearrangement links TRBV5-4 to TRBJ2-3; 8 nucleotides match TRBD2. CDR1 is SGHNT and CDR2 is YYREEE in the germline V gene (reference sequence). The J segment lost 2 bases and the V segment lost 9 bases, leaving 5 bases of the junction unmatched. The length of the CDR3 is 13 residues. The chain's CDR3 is CAISGGTTDTQYF. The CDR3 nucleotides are TGTGCCATTTCGGGGGGGACCACAGATACGCAGTATTTT.

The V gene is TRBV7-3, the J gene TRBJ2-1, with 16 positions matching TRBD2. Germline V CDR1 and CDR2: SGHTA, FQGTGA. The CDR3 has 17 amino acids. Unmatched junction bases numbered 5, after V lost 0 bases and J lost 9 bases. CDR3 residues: CASSLTAGLAGGGEQFF. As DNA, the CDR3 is TGTGCCAGCAGCTTAACTGCGGGACTAGCGGGGGGGGGTGAGCAGTTCTTC.

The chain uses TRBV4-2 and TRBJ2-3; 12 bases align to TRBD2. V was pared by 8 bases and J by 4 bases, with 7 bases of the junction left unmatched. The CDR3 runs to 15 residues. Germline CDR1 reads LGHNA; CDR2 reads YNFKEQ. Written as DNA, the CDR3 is TGTGCCAGCCAGACTAGCGGGGGACCGTCAGATACGCAGTATTTT. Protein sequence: CASQTSGGPSDTQYF.

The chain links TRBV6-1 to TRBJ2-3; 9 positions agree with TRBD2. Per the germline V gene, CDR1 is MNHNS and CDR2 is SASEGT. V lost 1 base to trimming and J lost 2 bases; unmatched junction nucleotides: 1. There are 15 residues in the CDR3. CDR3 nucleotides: TGTGCCAGCAGTGAAGGGACTAGCGACACAGATACGCAGTATTTT. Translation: CASSEGTSDTDTQYF.

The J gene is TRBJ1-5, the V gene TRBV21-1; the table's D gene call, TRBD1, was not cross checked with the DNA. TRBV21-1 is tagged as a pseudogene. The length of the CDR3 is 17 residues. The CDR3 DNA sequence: TGTGCCAGCAGCCGAAACAGGGGGCTGGATTACGGGCAGCCCCAGCATTTT. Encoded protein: CASSRNRGLDYGQPQHF.

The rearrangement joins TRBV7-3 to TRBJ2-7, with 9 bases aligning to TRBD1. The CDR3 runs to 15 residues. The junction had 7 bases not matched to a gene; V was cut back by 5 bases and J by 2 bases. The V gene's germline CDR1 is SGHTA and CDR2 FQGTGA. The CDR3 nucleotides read TGTGCCAGCAGCCTCACAGGGGGCGTTCCCTACGAGCAGTACTTC. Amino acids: CASSLTGGVPYEQYF.

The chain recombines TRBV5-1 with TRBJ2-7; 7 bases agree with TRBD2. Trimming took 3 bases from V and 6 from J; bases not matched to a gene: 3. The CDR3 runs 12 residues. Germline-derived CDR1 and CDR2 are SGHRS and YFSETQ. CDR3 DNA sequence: TGCGCCAGCAGCTCGACTAGCCGCGAGCAGTACTTC. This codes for CASSSTSREQYF.

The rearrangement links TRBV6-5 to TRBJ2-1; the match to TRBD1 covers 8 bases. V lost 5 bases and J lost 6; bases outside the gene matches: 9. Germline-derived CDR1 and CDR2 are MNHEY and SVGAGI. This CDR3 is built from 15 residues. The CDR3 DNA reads TGTGCCAGCAGTCTAGGACAGGGTCTCGGCAATGAGCAGTTCTTC. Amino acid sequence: CASSLGQGLGNEQFF.

CDR3 nucleotides: TGCGCCAGCAGCCCCGGGACTAGCGGGGGGGCGTTTGAGCAGTTCTTC. Its translation: CASSPGTSGGAFEQFF. The gene calls are TRBV5-1 and TRBJ2-1, with 16 nucleotides matching TRBD2. Germline trimming cut 4 bases from V and 9 bases from J; bases unmatched to any gene: 7. CDR1 is SGHRS, CDR2 YFSETQ, per germline. This CDR3 has 16 residues.

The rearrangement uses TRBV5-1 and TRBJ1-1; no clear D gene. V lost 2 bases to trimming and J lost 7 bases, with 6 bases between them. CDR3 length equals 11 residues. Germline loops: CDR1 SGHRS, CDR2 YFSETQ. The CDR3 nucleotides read TGCGCCAGCAGCTTAGGACTTGAAGCTTTCTTT. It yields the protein CASSLGLEAFF. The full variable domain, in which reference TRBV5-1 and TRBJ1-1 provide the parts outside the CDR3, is KAGVTQTPRYLIKTRGQQVTLSCSPISGHRSVSWYQQTPGQGLQFLFEYFSETQRNKGNFPGRFSGRQFSNSRSEMNVSTLELGDSALYLCASSLGLEAFFGQGTRLTVV.

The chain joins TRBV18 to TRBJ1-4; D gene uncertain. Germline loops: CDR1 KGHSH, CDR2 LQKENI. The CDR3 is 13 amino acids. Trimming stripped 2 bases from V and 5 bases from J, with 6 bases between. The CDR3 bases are TGTGCCAGCTCACCAGGGGAGAATGAAAAACTGTTTTTT. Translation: CASSPGENEKLFF.

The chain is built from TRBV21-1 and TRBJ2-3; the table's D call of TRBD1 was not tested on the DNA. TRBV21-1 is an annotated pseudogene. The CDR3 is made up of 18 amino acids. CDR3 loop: CASSKGSRDRGCRDTQYF. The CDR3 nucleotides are TGTGCCAGCAGCAAAGGATCACGGGACAGGGGATGCCGAGATACGCAGTATTTT.

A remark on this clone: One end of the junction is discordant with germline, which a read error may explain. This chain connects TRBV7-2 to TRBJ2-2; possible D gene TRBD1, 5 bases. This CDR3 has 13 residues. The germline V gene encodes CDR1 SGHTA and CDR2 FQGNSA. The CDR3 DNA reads TGTGCCAGCAGACCAGGGAACCCCGGGGAGCTGTTTTTT. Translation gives CASRPGNPGELFF.

CDR3 bases: TGCGCCAGCAGCTTCCGGGACAACCAAGTCGGGGCTGAAGCTTTCTTT. The encoded protein is CASSFRDNQVGAEAFF. The rearrangement joins TRBV5-1 to TRBJ1-1, with D tentatively TRBD1 (6 bases). Germline lookup yields CDR1 SGHRS and CDR2 YFSETQ. V shed 2 bases and J shed 6 bases, with 20 bases lying between them. CDR3 length: 16 residues.

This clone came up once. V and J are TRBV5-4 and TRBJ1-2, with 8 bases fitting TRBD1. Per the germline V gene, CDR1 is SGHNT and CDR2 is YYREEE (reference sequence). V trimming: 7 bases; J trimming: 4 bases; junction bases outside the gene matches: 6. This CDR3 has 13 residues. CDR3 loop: CASQGASTYGYTF. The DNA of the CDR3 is TGTGCCAGCCAGGGGGCTTCGACCTATGGCTACACCTTC.

The CDR3 region is CASSSTGTGDEKLFF. DNA of the CDR3: TGTGCCAGCAGCTCGACCGGGACAGGGGATGAAAAACTGTTTTTT. V and J are TRBV5-4 and TRBJ1-4; 10 bases line up with TRBD1. The V and J ends lost 3 bases and 6 bases, in that order; junction bases with no gene match: 5. In germline, CDR1 is SGHNT, CDR2 YYREEE (reference sequence). The CDR3 totals 15 residues.

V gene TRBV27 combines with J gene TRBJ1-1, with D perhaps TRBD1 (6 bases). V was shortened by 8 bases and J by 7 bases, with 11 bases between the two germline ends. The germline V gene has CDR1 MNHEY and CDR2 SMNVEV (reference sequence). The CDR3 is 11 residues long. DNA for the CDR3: TGTGCCAGCGGGTTAGGGGGTGAAGCTTTCTTT. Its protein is CASGLGGEAFF.